These T cell receptor beta chains were read from a single sample in a study of metastatic and nonmetastatic thyroid tumors. TCRdb re-called the PCR reads through MiXCR. The sample lists approximately 79,000 clones; approximately 9% were seen once. The sequencing sample was made of blood. These receptors were obtained from a female donor with papillary thyroid cancer or a benign thyroid nodule (not recorded which). Some clones in this sample may be carry-over from other donors' samples. CDR3s include the opening cysteine and the closing phenylalanine or tryptophan. The D gene is left open where the match is weak. Clone size is not always given. Where it is, it says once, few, many or a class for expanded clones.

abundance	d_gene	v_gene	j_gene	CDR3aa	CDR3nt
-	-	TRBV19	TRBJ1-2	CASSSPRAVSGYTF	TGTGCCAGTAGTAGCCCCAGGGCGGTCTCGGGCTACACCTTC
few	-	TRBV19	TRBJ2-2	CASLPDRNTGELFF	TGTGCCAGCTTACCAGACCGAAACACCGGGGAGCTGTTTTTT
many	-	TRBV30	TRBJ1-4	CAWSATNEKLFF	TGTGCCTGGAGTGCAACTAATGAAAAACTGTTTTTT
many	-	TRBV9	TRBJ1-2	CASSPQSGGYGYTF	TGTGCCAGCAGCCCACAATCGGGGGGATATGGCTACACCTTC
many	-	TRBV13	TRBJ2-3	CASSLFVSPRGDTQYF	TGTGCCAGCAGCTTATTCGTAAGCCCGCGAGGAGATACGCAGTATTTT
many	-	TRBV5-1	TRBJ2-7	CASSSDRTYEQYF	TGCGCCAGCAGCTCGGACAGAACCTACGAGCAGTACTTC
few	TRBD2	TRBV6-1	TRBJ2-2	CASSEAGLAGGRELFF	TGTGCCAGCAGTGAAGCAGGACTAGCGGGGGGCCGGGAGCTGTTTTTT
-	TRBD2	TRBV20-1	TRBJ2-2	CSARNPRGSVSGELFF	TGCAGTGCTAGAAACCCGCGGGGGAGCGTCTCCGGGGAGCTGTTTTTT
many	-	TRBV10-2	TRBJ1-2	CASSASTGNYGYTF	TGCGCCAGCAGTGCCTCTACAGGGAACTATGGCTACACCTTC
many	TRBD1	TRBV6-1	TRBJ2-1	CASREGQGASEFF	TGTGCCAGCAGGGAAGGACAGGGGGCGAGTGAGTTCTTC
many	TRBD1	TRBV7-8	TRBJ2-4	CASSPTGQGRIQYF	TGTGCCAGCAGCCCTACCGGACAGGGCCGGATTCAGTACTTC
few	-	TRBV5-1	TRBJ1-1	CASSPEGQIFEAFF	TGCGCCAGCAGCCCCGAGGGACAAATATTCGAAGCTTTCTTT
many	-	TRBV4-1	TRBJ2-5	CASSHITETQYF	TGCGCCAGCAGCCACATAACAGAGACCCAGTACTTC
many	TRBD2	TRBV6-5	TRBJ2-2	CASSSLAGGLGGELFF	TGTGCCAGCAGTTCACTAGCGGGGGGGTTAGGCGGGGAGCTGTTTTTT
many	-	TRBV19	TRBJ1-2	CASSKPNPGNHGYTF	TGTGCCAGTAGTAAACCGAACCCGGGTAATCATGGCTACACCTTC
many	-	TRBV9	TRBJ2-1	CASRRPGKDEQFF	TGTGCCAGCCGACGCCCCGGGAAGGATGAGCAGTTCTTC
many	-	TRBV20-1	TRBJ2-1	CSARLLARSYNEQFF	TGCAGTGCTAGACTACTAGCCCGCTCCTACAATGAGCAGTTCTTC
-	-	TRBV6-6	TRBJ1-2	CASSYYPGHEDYTF	TGTGCCAGCAGTTATTATCCCGGACATGAAGACTACACCTTC
many	TRBD2	TRBV12-3/TRBV12-4	TRBJ2-1	CASSLAGGLYNEQFF	TGTGCCAGCAGCTTAGCGGGGGGTCTCTACAATGAGCAGTTCTTC
many	-	TRBV2	TRBJ1-5	CASSDRGSNQPQHF	TGTGCCAGCAGTGACCGGGGAAGCAATCAGCCCCAGCATTTT
many	-	TRBV6-5	TRBJ2-3	CASSYSTGDTDTQYF	TGTGCCAGCAGTTACTCGACCGGGGACACAGATACGCAGTATTTT
many	TRBD2	TRBV7-2	TRBJ2-1	CASSPGRTGGGADEQFF	TGTGCCAGCAGCCCCGGACGTACGGGCGGGGGGGCGGATGAGCAGTTCTTC
-	-	TRBV20-1	TRBJ2-7	CSARVPGVVYEHYF	TGCAGTGCTAGAGTACCAGGGGTGGTCTACGAGCACTACTTC
few	-	TRBV6-1	TRBJ1-5	CASSDHSYPRQPQNF	TGTGCCAGCAGTGACCACAGTTATCCACGTCAGCCCCAGAACTTT
many	-	TRBV19	TRBJ1-2	CASSSRAVPGGYTF	TGTGCCAGTAGTTCCAGGGCGGTACCTGGCGGCTACACCTTC
many	-	TRBV6-1	TRBJ2-1	CASSEPGLLQQQFF	TGTGCCAGCAGCGAACCGGGACTCCTTCAACAGCAGTTCTTC
-	-	TRBV5-1	TRBJ1-1	CASSLVSFGGTEAFF	TGCGCCAGCAGCTTGGTATCTTTTGGAGGCACTGAAGCTTTCTTT
many	-	TRBV5-6	TRBJ1-2	CASSSIVGNYGYTF	TGTGCCAGCAGCTCCATAGTGGGAAACTATGGCTACACCTTC
many	-	TRBV7-2	TRBJ1-1	CASRQQPNTEAFF	TGTGCCAGCAGACAACAACCGAACACTGAAGCTTTCTTT
many	TRBD1	TRBV3-1	TRBJ2-5	CASSPRGLWETQYF	TGTGCCAGCAGCCCCAGGGGGCTGTGGGAGACCCAGTACTTC
many	-	TRBV5-1	TRBJ1-1	CASTGTREAFF	TGCGCCAGTACCGGGACGCGGGAAGCTTTCTTT
many	-	TRBV2	TRBJ1-5	CASSGLGRDNQPQHF	TGTGCCAGCAGCGGTCTGGGCAGGGACAATCAGCCCCAGCATTTT
-	TRBD2	TRBV2	TRBJ2-4	CASTFGGGNIQYF	TGTGCCAGCACGTTCGGGGGGGGAAACATTCAGTACTTC
many	-	TRBV18	TRBJ2-1	CASSTGPGSSYNEQFF	TGTGCCAGCTCAACAGGGCCAGGAAGCTCCTACAATGAGCAGTTCTTC
-	TRBD1	TRBV28	TRBJ1-2	CASRRQGTFGYGYTF	TGTGCCAGCAGGAGACAGGGGACGTTTGGCTATGGCTACACCTTC
many	TRBD1	TRBV6-1	TRBJ1-5	CASSFRTGTQPQHF	TGTGCCAGCAGTTTCCGGACAGGGACTCAGCCCCAGCATTTT
many	TRBD2	TRBV6-1	TRBJ2-1	CASIWTSGGYNEQFF	TGTGCCAGCATATGGACTAGCGGGGGGTACAATGAGCAGTTCTTC
many	TRBD1	TRBV19	TRBJ2-7	CASTPRAGTGTYEQYF	TGTGCCAGTACCCCAAGGGCCGGGACAGGGACCTACGAGCAGTACTTC
many	-	TRBV7-9	TRBJ2-1	CASSLVYEQFF	TGTGCCAGCAGCTTGGTCTATGAGCAGTTCTTC
-	-	TRBV30	TRBJ2-6	CAWSGGAGGANVLTF	TGTGCCTGGAGTGGGGGGGCTGGTGGGGCCAACGTCCTGACTTTC
-	-	TRBV18	TRBJ1-1	CASSPWTDPNTEAFF	TGTGCCAGCTCACCTTGGACAGATCCGAACACTGAAGCTTTCTTT
-	-	TRBV27	TRBJ1-2	CASSSRRRNYGYTF	TGTGCCAGCAGTAGTAGGCGCAGGAACTATGGCTACACCTTC
many	-	TRBV20-1	TRBJ2-5	CSARDKTQYF	TGCAGTGCTAGAGATAAGACCCAGTACTTC
-	-	TRBV12-5	TRBJ1-1	CASGLVRGTEAFF	TGTGCTAGTGGTTTGGTACGGGGAACTGAAGCTTTCTTT
-	TRBD1	TRBV15	TRBJ1-5	CATSRGFATGNRLNQPQHF	TGTGCCACCAGCAGAGGCTTTGCGACAGGGAACCGCCTCAATCAGCCCCAGCATTTT
many	-	TRBV28	TRBJ1-5	CASSSQSDGGNQPQHF	TGTGCCAGCAGTTCCCAGTCTGACGGCGGCAATCAGCCCCAGCATTTT
many	-	TRBV20-1	TRBJ1-5	CSASTGTSNQPQHF	TGCAGTGCCAGCACAGGGACGAGCAATCAGCCCCAGCATTTT
many	-	TRBV3-1	TRBJ2-2	CASRKGGNTGELFF	TGTGCCAGCAGAAAGGGGGGAAACACCGGGGAGCTGTTTTTT
-	TRBD1	TRBV19	TRBJ1-2	CATSLKRTGAGYGYTF	TGTGCCACCTCACTCAAGCGGACAGGGGCTGGGTATGGCTACACCTTC